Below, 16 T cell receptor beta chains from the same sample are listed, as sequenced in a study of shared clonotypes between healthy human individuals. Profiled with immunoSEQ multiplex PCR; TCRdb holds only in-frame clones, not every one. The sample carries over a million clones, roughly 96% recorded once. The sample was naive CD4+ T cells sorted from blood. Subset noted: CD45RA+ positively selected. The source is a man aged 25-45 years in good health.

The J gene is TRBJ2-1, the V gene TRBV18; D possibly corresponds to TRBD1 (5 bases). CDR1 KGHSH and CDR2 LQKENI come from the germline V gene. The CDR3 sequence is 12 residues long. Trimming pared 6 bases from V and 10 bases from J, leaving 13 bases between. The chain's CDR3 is CASSPLQAEQFF. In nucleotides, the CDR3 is TGTGCCAGCTCCCCGTTACAGGCCGAGCAGTTCTTC.

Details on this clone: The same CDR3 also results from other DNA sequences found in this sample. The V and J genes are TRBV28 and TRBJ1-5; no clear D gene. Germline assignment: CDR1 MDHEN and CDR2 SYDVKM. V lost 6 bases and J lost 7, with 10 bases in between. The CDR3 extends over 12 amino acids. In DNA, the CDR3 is TGTGCCAGCAGCTCACCGGGGCAGCCCCAGCATTTT. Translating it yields CASSSPGQPQHF.

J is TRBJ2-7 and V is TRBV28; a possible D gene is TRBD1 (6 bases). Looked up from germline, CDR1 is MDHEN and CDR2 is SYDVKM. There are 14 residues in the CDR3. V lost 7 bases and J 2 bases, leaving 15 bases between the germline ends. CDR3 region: CASTSPDSAYEQYF. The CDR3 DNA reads TGTGCCAGCACTTCTCCGGACAGTGCCTACGAGCAGTACTTC.

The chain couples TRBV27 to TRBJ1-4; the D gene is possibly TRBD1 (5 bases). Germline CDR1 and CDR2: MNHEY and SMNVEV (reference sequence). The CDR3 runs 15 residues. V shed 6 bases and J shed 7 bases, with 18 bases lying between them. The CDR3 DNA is TGTGCCAGCAGGGGGGTTTTGGCGGGGATTGAAAAACTGTTTTTT. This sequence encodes CASRGVLAGIEKLFF. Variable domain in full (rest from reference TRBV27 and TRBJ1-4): EAQVTQNPRYLITVTGKKLTVTCSQNMNHEYMSWYRQDPGLGLRQIYYSMNVEVTDKGDVPEGYKVSRKEKRNFPLILESPSPNQTSLYFCASRGVLAGIEKLFFGSGTQLSVL.

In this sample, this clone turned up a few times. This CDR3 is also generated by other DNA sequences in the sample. The CDR3, as DNA: TGCGCCAGCAGCCCGGACAGCTACGAGCAGTACTTC. Its protein is CASSPDSYEQYF. The chain employs TRBV5-1 and TRBJ2-7; tentatively, D is TRBD1 (6 bases). Trimming removed 4 bases from V and 3 bases from J, with 8 bases in between. Germline V gene data show CDR1 as SGHRS and CDR2 as YFSETQ. The CDR3 contains 12 residues.

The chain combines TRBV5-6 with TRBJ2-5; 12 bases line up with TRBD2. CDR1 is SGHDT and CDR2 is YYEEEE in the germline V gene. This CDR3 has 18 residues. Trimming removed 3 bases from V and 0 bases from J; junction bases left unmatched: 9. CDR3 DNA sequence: TGTGCCAGCAGCTCAGCCCAAAGGACTAGCGGGAACCAAGAGACCCAGTACTTC. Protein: CASSSAQRTSGNQETQYF.

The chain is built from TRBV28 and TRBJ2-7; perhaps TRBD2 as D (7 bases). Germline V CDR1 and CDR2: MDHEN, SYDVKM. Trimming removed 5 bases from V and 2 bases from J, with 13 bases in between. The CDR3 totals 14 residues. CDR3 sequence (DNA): TGTGCCAGCAGTGAGGGGGGGTTTACCTACGAGCAGTACTTC. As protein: CASSEGGFTYEQYF.

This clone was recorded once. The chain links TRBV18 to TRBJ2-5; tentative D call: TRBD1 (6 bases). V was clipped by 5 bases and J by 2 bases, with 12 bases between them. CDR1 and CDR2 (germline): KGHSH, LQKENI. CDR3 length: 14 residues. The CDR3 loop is CASSGGSPQETQYF. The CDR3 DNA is TGTGCCAGCTCAGGGGGCAGCCCACAAGAGACCCAGTACTTC.

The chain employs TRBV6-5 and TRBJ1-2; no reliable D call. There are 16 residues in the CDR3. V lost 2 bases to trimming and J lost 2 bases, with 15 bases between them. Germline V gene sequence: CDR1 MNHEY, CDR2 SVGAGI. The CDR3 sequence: CASSYLDRIGNYGYTF. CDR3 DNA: TGTGCCAGCAGTTACCTGGATCGGATTGGGAACTATGGCTACACCTTC.

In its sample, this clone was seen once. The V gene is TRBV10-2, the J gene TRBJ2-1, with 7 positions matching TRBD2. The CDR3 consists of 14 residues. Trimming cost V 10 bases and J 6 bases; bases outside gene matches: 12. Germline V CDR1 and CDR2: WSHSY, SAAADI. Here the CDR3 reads CATTGLVLSNEQFF. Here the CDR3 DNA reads TGCGCCACGACCGGACTAGTATTGTCCAATGAGCAGTTCTTC.

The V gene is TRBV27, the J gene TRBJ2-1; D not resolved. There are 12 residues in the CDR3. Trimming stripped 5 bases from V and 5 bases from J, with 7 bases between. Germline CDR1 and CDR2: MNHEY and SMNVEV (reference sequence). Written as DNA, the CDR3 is TGTGCCAGCAGTACCACTCACAATGAGCAGTTCTTC. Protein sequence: CASSTTHNEQFF.

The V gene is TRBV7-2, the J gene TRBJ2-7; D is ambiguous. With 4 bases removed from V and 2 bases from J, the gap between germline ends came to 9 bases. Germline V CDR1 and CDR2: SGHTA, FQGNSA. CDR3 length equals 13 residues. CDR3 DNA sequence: TGTGCCAGCAGCTCCGGTAGAACCTACGAGCAGTACTTC. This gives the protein CASSSGRTYEQYF.

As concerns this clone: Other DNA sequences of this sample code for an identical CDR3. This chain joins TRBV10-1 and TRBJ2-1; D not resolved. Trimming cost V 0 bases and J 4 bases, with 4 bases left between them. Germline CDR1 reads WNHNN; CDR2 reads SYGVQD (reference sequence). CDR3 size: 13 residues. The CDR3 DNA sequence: TGCGCCAGCAGTGAGTCTCGGTACAATGAGCAGTTCTTC. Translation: CASSESRYNEQFF.

The CDR3 is CASRNSSYNEQFF. CDR3 nucleotide sequence: TGTGCCAGCAGGAATAGCTCCTACAATGAGCAGTTCTTC. This chain uses TRBV6-4 with TRBJ2-1; D call uncertain. The V gene's germline CDR1 is MRHNA and CDR2 SNTAGT. This CDR3 is 13 amino acids long. V was shortened by 6 bases and J by 0 bases, with 6 bases between the two germline ends.

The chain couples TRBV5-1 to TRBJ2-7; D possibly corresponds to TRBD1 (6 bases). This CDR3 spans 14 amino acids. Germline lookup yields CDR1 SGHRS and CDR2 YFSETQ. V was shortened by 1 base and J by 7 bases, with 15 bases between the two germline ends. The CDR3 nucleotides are TGCGCCAGCAGCTTGATAGGACAGTTGGGTGAGCAGTACTTC. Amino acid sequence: CASSLIGQLGEQYF.

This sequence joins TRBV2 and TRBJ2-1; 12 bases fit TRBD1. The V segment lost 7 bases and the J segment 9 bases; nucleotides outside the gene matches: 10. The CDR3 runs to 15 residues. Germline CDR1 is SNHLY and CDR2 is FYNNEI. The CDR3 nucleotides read TGTGCCAGCAATACGCCGGGACAGGGGGCGATTGAGCAGTTCTTC. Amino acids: CASNTPGQGAIEQFF.